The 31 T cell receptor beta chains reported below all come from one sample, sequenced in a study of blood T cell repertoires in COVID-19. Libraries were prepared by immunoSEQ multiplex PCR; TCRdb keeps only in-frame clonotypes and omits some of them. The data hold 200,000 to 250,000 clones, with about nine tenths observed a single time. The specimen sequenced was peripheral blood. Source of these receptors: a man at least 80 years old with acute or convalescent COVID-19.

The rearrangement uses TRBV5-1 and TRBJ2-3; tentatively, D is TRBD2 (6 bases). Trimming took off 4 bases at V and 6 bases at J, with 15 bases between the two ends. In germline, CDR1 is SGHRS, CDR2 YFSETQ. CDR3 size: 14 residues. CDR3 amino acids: CASSQGLGRDTQYF. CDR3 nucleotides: TGCGCCAGCAGCCAGGGTTTGGGGAGGGATACGCAGTATTTT.

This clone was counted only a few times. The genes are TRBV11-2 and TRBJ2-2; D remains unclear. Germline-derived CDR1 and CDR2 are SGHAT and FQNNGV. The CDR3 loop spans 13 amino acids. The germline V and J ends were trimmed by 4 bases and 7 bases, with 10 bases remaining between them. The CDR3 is CASSSRLGGELFF. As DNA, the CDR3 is TGTGCCAGCAGCTCGAGGTTGGGCGGGGAGCTGTTTTTT.

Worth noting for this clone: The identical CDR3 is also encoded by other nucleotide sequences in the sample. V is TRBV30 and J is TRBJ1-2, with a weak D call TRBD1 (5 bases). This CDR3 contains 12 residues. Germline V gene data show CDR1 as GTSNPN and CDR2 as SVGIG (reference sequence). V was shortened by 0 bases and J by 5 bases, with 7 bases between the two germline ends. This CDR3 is CAWSVGGYGYTF. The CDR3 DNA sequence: TGTGCCTGGAGTGTGGGGGGTTATGGCTACACCTTC.

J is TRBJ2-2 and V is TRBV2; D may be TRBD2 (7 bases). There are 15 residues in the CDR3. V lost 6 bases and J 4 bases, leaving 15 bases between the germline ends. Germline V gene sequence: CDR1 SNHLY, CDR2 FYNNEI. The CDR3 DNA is TGTGCCAGCAGGAAGGGGGGGCTCCCCACCGGGGAGCTGTTTTTT. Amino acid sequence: CASRKGGLPTGELFF.

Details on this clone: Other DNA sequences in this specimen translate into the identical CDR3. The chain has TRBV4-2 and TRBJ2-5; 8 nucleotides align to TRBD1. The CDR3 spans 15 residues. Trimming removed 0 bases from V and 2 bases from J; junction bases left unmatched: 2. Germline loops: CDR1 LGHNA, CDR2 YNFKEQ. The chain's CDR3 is CASSQDGTGQETQYF. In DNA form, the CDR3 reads TGTGCCAGCAGCCAAGATGGGACAGGACAAGAGACCCAGTACTTC.

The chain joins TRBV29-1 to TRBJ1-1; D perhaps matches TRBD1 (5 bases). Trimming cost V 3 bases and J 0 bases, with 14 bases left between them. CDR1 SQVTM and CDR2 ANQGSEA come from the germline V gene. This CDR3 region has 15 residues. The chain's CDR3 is CSVEGRDGLNTEAFF. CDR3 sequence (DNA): TGCAGCGTTGAGGGCAGGGATGGCCTGAACACTGAAGCTTTCTTT. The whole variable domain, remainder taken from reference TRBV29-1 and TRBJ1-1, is SAVISQKPSRDICQRGTSLTIQCQVDSQVTMMFWYRQQPGQSLTLIATANQGSEATYESGFVIDKFPISRPNLTFSTLTVSNMSPEDSSIYLCSVEGRDGLNTEAFFGQGTRLTVV.

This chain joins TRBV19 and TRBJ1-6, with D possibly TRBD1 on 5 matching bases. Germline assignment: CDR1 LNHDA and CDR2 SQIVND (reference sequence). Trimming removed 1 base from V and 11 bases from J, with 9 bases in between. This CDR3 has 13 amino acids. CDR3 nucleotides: TGTGCCAGTAGTATAGGGGGCCTTACACCCCTCCACTTT. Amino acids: CASSIGGLTPLHF.

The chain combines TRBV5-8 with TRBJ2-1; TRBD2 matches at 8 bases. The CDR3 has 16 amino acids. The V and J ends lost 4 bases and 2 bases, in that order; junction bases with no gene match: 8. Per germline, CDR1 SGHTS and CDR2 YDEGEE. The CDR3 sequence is CASSPLGLATYNEQFF. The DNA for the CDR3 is TGTGCCAGCAGCCCACTAGGACTAGCAACCTACAATGAGCAGTTCTTC.

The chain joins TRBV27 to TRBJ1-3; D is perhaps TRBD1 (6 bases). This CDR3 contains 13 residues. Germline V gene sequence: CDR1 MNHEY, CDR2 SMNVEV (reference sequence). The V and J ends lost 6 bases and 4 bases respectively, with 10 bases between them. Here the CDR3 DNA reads TGTGCCAGCAGGGGGGCAGGCGGAAACACCATATATTTT. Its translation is CASRGAGGNTIYF.

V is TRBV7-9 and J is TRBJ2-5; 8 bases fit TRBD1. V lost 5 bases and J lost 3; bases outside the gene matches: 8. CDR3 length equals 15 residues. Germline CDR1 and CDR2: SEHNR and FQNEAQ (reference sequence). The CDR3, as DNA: TGTGCCAGCAGCCTCGGGACAGGAGGGGAAGAGACCCAGTACTTC. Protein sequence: CASSLGTGGEETQYF.

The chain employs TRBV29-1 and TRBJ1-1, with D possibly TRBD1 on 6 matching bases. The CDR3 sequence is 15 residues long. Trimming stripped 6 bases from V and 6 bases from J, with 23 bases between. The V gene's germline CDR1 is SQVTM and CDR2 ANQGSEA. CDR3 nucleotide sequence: TGCAGCGTCCTAAACTCCCCACAGGGATCTCCTGAAGCTTTCTTT. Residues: CSVLNSPQGSPEAFF.

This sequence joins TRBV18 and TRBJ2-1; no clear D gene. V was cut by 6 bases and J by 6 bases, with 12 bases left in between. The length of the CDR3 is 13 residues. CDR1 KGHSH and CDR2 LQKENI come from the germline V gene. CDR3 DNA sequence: TGTGCCAGCTCCCCTCCCGGGTTCAATGAGCAGTTCTTC. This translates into CASSPPGFNEQFF.

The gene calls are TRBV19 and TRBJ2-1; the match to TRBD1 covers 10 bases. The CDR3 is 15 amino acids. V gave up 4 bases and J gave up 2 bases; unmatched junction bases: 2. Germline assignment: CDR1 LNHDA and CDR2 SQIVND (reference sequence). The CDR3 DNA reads TGTGCCAGTAGTACCGGGACAGGGGCCTACAATGAGCAGTTCTTC. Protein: CASSTGTGAYNEQFF. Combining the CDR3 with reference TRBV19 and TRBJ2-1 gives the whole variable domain DGGITQSPKYLFRKEGQNVTLSCEQNLNHDAMYWYRQDPGQGLRLIYYSQIVNDFQKGDIAEGYSVSREKKESFPLTVTSAQKNPTAFYLCASSTGTGAYNEQFFGPGTRLTVL.

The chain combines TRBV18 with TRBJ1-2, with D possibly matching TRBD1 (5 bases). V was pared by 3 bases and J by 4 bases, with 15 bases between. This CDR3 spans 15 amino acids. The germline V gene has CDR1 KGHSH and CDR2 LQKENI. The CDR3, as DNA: TGTGCCAGCTCACCCCCGAACCAACAGGTCTATGGCTACACCTTC. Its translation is CASSPPNQQVYGYTF.

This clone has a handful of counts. CDR3 in DNA: TGTGCCAGCAGCTCTAGCGGGATGGATCCCTACGAGCAGTACTTC. This codes for CASSSSGMDPYEQYF. The rearrangement uses TRBV7-2 and TRBJ2-7; 9 bases map to TRBD2. Unmatched junction bases numbered 6, after V lost 4 bases and J lost 2 bases. From germline, CDR1 is SGHTA and CDR2 FQGNSA. This CDR3 has 15 amino acids.

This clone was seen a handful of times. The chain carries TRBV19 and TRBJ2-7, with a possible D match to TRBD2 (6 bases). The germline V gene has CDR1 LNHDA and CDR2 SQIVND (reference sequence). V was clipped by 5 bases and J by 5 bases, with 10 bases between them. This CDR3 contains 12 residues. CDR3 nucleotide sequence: TGTGCCAGTAGTTCGTGGGGGGACGAGCAGTACTTC. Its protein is CASSSWGDEQYF.

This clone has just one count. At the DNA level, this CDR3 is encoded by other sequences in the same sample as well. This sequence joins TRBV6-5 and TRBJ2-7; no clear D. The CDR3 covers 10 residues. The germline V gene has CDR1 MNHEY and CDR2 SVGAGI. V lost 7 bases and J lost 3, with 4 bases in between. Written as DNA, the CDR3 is TGTGCCAGCAATAGCTACGAGCAGTACTTC. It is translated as CASNSYEQYF.

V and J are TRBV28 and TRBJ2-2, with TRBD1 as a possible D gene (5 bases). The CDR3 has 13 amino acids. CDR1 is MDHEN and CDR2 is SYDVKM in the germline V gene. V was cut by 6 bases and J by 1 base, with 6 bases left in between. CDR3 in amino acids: CASRDRNTGELFF. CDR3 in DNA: TGTGCCAGCAGAGACAGGAACACCGGGGAGCTGTTTTTT.

The CDR3, as DNA: TGTGCCAGTAGTCACCCGGGACAGGGGGTCCGCCGGGAGACCCAGTACTTC. Amino acids: CASSHPGQGVRRETQYF. The gene calls are TRBV19 and TRBJ2-5; 11 bases agree with TRBD1. V was clipped by 5 bases and J by 5 bases; unmatched bases: 13. The CDR3 has 17 amino acids. Per the germline V gene, CDR1 is LNHDA and CDR2 is SQIVND (reference sequence).

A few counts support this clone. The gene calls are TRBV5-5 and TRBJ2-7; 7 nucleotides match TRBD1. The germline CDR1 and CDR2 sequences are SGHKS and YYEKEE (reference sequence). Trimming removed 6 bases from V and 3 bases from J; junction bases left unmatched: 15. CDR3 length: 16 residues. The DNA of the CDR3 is TGTGCCAGCACCTCAATTGGCGACAGGGTCGGCTACGAGCAGTACTTC. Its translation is CASTSIGDRVGYEQYF.

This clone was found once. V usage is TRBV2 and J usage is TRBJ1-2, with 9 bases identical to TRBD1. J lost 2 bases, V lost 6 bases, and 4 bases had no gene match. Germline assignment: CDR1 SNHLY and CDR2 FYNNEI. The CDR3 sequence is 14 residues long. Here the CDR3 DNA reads TGTGCCAGCAGGGCCACAGGGGGCAACTATGGCTACACCTTC. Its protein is CASRATGGNYGYTF.

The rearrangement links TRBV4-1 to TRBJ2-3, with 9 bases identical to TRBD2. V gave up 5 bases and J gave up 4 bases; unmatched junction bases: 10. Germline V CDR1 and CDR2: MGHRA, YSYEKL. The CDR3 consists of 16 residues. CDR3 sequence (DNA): TGCGCCAGCAGCGAAGGACTAGCGAGTGGGGCAGATACGCAGTATTTT. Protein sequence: CASSEGLASGADTQYF.

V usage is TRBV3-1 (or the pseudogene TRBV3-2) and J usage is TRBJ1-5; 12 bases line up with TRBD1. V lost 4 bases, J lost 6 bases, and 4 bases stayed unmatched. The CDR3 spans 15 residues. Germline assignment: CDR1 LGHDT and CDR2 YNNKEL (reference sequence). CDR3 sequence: CASSRGQGAGQPQHF. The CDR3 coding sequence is TGTGCCAGCAGCCGGGGACAGGGGGCGGGTCAGCCCCAGCATTTT.

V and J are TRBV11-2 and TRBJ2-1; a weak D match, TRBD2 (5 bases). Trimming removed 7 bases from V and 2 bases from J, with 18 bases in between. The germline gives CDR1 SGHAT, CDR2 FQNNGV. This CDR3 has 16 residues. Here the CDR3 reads CASTPRSTTAYNEQFF. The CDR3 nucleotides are TGTGCCAGCACCCCCCGCTCGACTACAGCCTACAATGAGCAGTTCTTC. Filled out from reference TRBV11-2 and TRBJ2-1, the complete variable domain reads EAGVAQSPRYKIIEKRQSVAFWCNPISGHATLYWYQQILGQGPKLLIQFQNNGVVDDSQLPKDRFSAERLKGVDSTLKIQPAKLEDSAVYLCASTPRSTTAYNEQFFGPGTRLTVL.

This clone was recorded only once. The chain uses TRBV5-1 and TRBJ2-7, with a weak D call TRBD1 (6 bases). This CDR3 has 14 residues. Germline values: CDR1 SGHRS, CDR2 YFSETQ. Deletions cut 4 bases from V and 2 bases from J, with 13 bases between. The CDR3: CASSPRTATYEQYF. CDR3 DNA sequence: TGCGCCAGCAGCCCGCGGACAGCGACCTACGAGCAGTACTTC.

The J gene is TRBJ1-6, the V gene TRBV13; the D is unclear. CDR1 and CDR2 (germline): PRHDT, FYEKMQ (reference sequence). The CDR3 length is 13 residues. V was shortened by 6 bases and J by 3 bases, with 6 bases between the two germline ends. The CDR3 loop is CASSPGYNSPLHF. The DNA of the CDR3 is TGTGCCAGCAGTCCAGGCTATAATTCACCCCTCCACTTT.

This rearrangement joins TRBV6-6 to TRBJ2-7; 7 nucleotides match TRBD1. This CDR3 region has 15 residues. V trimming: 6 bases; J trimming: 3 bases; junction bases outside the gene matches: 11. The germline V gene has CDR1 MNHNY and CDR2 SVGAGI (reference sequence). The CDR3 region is CASSPDRVSVYEQYV. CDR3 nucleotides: TGTGCCAGCAGCCCCGACAGGGTATCCGTCTACGAGCAGTACGTC.

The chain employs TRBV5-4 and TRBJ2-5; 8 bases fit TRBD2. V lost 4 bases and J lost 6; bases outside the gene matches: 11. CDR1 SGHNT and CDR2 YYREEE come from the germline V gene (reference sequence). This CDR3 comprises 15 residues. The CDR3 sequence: CASSHGDREGQTQYF. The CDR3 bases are TGTGCCAGCAGCCATGGTGATCGGGAGGGGCAGACCCAGTACTTC.

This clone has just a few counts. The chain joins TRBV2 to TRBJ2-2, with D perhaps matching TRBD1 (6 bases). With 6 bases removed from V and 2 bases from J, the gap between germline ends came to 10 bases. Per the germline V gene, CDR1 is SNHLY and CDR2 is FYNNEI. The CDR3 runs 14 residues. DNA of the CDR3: TGTGCCAGCAGGGAACAGGGTAACACCGGGGAGCTGTTTTTT. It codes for CASREQGNTGELFF.

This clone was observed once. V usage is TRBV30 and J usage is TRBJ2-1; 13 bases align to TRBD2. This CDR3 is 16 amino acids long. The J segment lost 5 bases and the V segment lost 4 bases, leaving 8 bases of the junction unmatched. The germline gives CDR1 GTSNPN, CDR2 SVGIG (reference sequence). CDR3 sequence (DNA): TGTGCCTGGACAACTAGCGGGAGGGGTTGGGACAATGAGCAGTTCTTC. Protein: CAWTTSGRGWDNEQFF.

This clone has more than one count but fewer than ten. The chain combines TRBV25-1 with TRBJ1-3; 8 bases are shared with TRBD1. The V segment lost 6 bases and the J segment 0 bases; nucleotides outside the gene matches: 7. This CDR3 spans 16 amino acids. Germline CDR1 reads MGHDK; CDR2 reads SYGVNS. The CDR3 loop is CASRPRQGSSGNTIYF. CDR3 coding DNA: TGTGCCAGCAGACCCCGACAGGGGAGCTCTGGAAACACCATATATTTT.